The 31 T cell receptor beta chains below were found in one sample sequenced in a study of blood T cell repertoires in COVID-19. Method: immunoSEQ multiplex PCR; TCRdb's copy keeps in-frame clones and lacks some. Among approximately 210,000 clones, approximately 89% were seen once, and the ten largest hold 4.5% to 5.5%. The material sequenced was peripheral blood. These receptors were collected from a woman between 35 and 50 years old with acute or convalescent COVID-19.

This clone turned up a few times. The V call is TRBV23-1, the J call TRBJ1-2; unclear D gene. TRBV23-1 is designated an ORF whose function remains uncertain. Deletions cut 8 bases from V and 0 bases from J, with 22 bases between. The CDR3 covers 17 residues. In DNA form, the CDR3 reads TGCGCCAGCTTCCCCCCCGGTGAGTGGGCCGCTAACTATGGCTACACCTTC. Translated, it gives CASFPPGEWAANYGYTF.

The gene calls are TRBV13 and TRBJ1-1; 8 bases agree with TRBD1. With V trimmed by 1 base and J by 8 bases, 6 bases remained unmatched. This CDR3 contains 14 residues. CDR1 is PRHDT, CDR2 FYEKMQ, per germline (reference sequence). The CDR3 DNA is TGTGCCAGCAGCTTAGTTGGTGGGACAGGCGAAGCTTTCTTT. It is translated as CASSLVGGTGEAFF.

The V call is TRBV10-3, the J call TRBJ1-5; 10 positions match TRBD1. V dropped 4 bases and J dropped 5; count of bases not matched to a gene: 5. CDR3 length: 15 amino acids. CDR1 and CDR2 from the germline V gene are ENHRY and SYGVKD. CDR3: CAISAQGTGDQPQHF. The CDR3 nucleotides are TGTGCCATCAGTGCCCAAGGGACAGGGGATCAGCCCCAGCATTTT.

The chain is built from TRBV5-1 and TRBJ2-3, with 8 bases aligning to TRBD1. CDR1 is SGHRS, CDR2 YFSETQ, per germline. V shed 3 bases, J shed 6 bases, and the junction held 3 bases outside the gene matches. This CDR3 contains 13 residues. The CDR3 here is CASSSQGADTQYF. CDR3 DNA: TGCGCCAGCAGCTCCCAGGGGGCGGATACGCAGTATTTT.

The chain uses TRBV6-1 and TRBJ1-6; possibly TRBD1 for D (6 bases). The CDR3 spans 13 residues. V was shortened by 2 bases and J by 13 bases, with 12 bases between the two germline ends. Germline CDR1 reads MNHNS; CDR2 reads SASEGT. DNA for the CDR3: TGTGCCAGCAGTGAAACAGGGAAGGGCCCCCTCCACTTT. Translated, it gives CASSETGKGPLHF.

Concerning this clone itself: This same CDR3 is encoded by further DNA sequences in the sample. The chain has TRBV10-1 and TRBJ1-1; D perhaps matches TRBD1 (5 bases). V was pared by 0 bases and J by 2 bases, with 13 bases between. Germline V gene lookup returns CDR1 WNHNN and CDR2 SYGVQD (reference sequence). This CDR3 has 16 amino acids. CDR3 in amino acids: CASSESRGGPNTEAFF. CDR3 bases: TGCGCCAGCAGTGAGTCGCGGGGGGGACCCAACACTGAAGCTTTCTTT.

The chain's CDR3 is CASNGYSNQPQHF. The CDR3 nucleotides are TGTGCCAGCAACGGGTATAGCAATCAGCCCCAGCATTTT. The chain couples TRBV28 to TRBJ1-5; no clear D. In germline, CDR1 is MDHEN, CDR2 SYDVKM. This CDR3 has 13 amino acids. The germline V and J ends were trimmed by 7 bases and 0 bases, with 7 bases remaining between them.

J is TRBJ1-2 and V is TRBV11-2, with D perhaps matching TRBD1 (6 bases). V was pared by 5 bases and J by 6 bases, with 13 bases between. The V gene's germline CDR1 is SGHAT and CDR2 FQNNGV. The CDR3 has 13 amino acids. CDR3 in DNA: TGTGCCAGCAGCCGAGGGGGGGTTAATGGCTACACCTTC. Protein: CASSRGGVNGYTF.

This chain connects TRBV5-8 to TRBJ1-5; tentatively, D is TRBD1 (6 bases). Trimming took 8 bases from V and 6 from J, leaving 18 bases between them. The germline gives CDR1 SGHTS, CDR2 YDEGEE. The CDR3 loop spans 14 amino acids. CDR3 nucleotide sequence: TGTGCCAGTCCCCGAGGGAGGGGGGGTCAGCCCCAGCATTTT. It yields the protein CASPRGRGGQPQHF.

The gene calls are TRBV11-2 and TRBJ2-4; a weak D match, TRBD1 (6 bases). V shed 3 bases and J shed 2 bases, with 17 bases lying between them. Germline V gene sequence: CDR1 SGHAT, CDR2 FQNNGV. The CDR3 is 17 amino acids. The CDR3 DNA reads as TGTGCCAGCAGCTTCCGGGGTCTGCAGGGGACCAAAAACATTCAGTACTTC. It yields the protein CASSFRGLQGTKNIQYF.

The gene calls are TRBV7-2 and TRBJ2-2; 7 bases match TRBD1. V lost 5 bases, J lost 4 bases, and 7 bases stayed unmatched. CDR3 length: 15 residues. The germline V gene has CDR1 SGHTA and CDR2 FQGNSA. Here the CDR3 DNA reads TGTGCCAGCAGCGGCTTTCCAGGGGGCACCGGGGAGCTGTTTTTT. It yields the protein CASSGFPGGTGELFF.

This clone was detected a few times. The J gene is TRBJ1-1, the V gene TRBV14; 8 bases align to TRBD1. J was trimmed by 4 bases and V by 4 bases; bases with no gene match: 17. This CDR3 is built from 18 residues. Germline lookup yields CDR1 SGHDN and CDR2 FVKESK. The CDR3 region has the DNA TGTGCCAGCAGCCCCTACACCGGGACAGGTGCTGTGGGCACTGAAGCTTTCTTT. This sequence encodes CASSPYTGTGAVGTEAFF.

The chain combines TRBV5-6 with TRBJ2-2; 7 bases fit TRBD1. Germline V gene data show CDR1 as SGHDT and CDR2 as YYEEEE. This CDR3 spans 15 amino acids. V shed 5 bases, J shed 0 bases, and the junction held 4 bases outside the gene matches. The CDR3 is CASRLGTANTGELFF. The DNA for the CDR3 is TGTGCCAGCAGATTAGGGACAGCGAACACCGGGGAGCTGTTTTTT. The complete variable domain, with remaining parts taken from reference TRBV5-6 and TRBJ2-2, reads DAGVTQSPTHLIKTRGQQVTLRCSPKSGHDTVSWYQQALGQGPQFIFQYYEEEERQRGNFPDRFSGHQFPNYSSELNVNALLLGDSALYLCASRLGTANTGELFFGEGSRLTVL.

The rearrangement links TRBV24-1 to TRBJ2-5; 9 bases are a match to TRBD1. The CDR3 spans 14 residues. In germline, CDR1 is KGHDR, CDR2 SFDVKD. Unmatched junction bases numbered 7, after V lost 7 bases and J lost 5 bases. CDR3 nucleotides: TGTGCCACCAGGGCCCGGACAGGGGAGGAGACCCAGTACTTC. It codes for CATRARTGEETQYF.

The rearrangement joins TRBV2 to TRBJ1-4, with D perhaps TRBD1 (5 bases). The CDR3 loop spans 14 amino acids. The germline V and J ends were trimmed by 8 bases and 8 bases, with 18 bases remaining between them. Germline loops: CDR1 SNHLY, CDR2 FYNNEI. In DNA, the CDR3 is TGTGCCAGCGGCCGTGCATCCGGGGGGGAAAAACTGTTTTTT. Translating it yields CASGRASGGEKLFF.

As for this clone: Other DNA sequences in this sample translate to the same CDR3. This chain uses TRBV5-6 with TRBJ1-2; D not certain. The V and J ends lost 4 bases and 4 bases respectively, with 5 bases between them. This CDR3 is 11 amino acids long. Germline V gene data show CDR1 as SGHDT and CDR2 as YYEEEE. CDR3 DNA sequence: TGTGCCAGCAGCCCCGGCTATGGCTACACCTTC. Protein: CASSPGYGYTF.

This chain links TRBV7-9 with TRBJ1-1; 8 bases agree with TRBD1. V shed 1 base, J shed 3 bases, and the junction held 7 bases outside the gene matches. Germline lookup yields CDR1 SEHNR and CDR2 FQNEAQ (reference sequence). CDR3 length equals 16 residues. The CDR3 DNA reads TGTGCCAGCAGCTTAGGGACAGGGCCTGGGGACACTGAAGCTTTCTTT. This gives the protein CASSLGTGPGDTEAFF.

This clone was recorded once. The CDR3 DNA is TGTGCTAGTGGGCCGGGACAGGGGGCAGAAGAGACCCAGTACTTC. Its translation is CASGPGQGAEETQYF. The chain couples TRBV12-5 to TRBJ2-5; 12 bases align to TRBD1. The CDR3 runs to 15 residues. V shed 6 bases, J shed 3 bases, and the junction held 5 bases outside the gene matches. The germline gives CDR1 LGHNT, CDR2 FRNRAP. Full variable domain (remainder filled in from reference TRBV12-5 and TRBJ2-5): DARVTQTPRHKVTEMGQEVTMRCQPILGHNTVFWYRQTMMQGLELLAYFRNRAPLDDSGMPKDRFSAEMPDATLATLKIQPSEPRDSAVYFCASGPGQGAEETQYFGPGTRLLVL.

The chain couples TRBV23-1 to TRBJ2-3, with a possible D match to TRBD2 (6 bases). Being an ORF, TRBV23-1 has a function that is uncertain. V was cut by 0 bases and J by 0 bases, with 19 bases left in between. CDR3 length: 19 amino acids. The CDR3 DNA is TGCGCCAGCAGTCAATCTCGTAGCCAGCGGGTTCGTAGCACAGATACGCAGTATTTT. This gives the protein CASSQSRSQRVRSTDTQYF.

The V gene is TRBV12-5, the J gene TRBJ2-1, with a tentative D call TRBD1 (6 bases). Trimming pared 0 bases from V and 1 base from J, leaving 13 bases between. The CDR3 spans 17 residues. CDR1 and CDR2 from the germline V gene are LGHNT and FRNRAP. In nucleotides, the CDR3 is TGTGCTAGTGGTTTGGTACTAGGGGGATATTCCTACAATGAGCAGTTCTTC. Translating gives CASGLVLGGYSYNEQFF.

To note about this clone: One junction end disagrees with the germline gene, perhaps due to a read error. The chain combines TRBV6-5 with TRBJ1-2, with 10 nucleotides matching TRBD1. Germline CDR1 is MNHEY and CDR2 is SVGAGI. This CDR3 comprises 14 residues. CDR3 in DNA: TGTGCCAGCATTTACGACAGGGGGCAAAGTGGCTACACCTTC. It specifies CASIYDRGQSGYTF.

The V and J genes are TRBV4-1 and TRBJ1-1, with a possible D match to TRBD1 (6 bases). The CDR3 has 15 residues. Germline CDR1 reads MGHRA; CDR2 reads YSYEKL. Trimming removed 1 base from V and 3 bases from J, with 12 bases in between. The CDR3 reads CASSQVGGPYTEAFF. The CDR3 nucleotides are TGCGCCAGCAGCCAAGTCGGGGGGCCCTACACTGAAGCTTTCTTT.

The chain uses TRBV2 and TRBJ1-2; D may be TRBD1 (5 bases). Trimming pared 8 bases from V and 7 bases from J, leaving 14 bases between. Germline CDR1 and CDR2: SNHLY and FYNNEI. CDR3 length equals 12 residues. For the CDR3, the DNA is TGTGCCAGCCCTAAATATGGGGCTGGCTACACCTTC. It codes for CASPKYGAGYTF.

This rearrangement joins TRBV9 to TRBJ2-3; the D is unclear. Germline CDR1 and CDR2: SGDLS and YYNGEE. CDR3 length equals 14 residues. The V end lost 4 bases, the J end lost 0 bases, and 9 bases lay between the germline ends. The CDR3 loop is CASSPWPSTDTQYF. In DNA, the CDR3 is TGTGCCAGCAGCCCCTGGCCCAGCACAGATACGCAGTATTTT.

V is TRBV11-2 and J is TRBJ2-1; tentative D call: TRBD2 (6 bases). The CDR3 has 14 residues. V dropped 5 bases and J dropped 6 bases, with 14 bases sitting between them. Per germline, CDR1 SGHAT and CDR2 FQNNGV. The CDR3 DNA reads TGTGCCAGCAGCCCCCTGACGGGGGTCAATGAGCAGTTCTTC. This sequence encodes CASSPLTGVNEQFF.

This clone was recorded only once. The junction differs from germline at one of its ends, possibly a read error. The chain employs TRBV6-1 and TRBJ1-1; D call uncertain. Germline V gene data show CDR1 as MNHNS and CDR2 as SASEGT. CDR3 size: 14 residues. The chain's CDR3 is CASSEGGAWTDAFF. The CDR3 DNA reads TGTGCCAGCAGTGAGGGAGGAGCCTGGACTGACGCTTTCTTT.

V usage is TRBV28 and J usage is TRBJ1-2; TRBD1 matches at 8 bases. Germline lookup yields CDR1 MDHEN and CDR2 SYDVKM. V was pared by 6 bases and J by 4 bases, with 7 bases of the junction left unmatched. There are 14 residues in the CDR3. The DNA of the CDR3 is TGTGCCAGCAGCCCAGGGGGCGCCGGCTATGGCTACACCTTC. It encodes CASSPGGAGYGYTF.

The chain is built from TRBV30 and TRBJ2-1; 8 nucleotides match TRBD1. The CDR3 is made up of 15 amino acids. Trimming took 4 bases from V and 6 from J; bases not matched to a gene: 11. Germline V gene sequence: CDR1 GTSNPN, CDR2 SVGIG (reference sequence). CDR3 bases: TGTGCCTGGACCAAGGGGACAGGAGCACGCAATGAGCAGTTCTTC. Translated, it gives CAWTKGTGARNEQFF. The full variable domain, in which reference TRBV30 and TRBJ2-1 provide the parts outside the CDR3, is SQTIHQWPATLVQPVGSPLSLECTVEGTSNPNLYWYRQAAGRGLQLLFYSVGIGQISSEVPQNLSASRPQDRQFILSSKKLLLSDSGFYLCAWTKGTGARNEQFFGPGTRLTVL.

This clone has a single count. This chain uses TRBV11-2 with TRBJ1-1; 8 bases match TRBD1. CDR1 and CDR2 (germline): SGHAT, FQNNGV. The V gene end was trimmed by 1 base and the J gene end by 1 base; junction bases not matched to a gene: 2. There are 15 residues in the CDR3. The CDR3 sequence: CASSLVGQGNTEAFF. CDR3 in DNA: TGTGCCAGCAGCTTAGTAGGACAGGGGAACACTGAAGCTTTCTTT.

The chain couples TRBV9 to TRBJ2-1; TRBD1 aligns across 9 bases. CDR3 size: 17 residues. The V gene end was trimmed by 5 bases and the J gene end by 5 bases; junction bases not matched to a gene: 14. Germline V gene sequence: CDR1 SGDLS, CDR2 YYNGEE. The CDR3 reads CASSWAAGTGSDNEQFF. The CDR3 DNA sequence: TGTGCCAGCAGTTGGGCGGCCGGGACAGGGTCTGACAATGAGCAGTTCTTC.

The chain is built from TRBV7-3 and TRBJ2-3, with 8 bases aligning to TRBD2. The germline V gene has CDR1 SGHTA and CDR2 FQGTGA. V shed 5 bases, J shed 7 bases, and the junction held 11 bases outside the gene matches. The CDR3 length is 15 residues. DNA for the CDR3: TGTGCCAGCAGCCCAACAGCCAGCGGGGGAAATACGCAGTATTTT. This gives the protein CASSPTASGGNTQYF.